The present entry profiles one T cell receptor (beta chain) with its context. Antigen specificity is unknown. This record belongs to a study of shared clonotypes between healthy human individuals. On the study more broadly: Donors had three CD4 naive, three CD4 memory, two CD8 naive and one CD8 memory plate apiece. Findings and caveats of the study: Incomplete sequencing of sorted subsets was indicated by rarefaction despite large depth. Sharing across four donors was highest in naive CD4 (around 5%) and lowest in memory CD8 (roughly 0.4%). Limitation of the genetic and exposure-history diversity represented came from the few donors.

CD45RO-negative CD8 cells positively selected for CCR7 made up the naive population, which excluded terminally differentiated effector memory CD45RA+ cells. Germline values: CDR1 SGHVS, CDR2 FNYEAQ. The CDR3 contains 13 residues. V lost 5 bases, J lost 5 bases, and 5 bases stayed unmatched. Only in-frame clones appear in the TCRdb table, and some are missing; sequencing was by immunoSEQ multiplex PCR. The sample shows about 1,900,000 clones, about 95% of them seen only once. The specimen was naive CD8+ T cells sorted from blood. This TCR was sampled from a man younger than 35 in good health. The gene calls are TRBV7-6 and TRBJ2-7, with 8 bases aligning to TRBD2. Here the CDR3 DNA reads TGTGCCAGCAGCCTGACCGGGGGGGACGAGCAGTACTTC. Protein product: CASSLTGGDEQYF.